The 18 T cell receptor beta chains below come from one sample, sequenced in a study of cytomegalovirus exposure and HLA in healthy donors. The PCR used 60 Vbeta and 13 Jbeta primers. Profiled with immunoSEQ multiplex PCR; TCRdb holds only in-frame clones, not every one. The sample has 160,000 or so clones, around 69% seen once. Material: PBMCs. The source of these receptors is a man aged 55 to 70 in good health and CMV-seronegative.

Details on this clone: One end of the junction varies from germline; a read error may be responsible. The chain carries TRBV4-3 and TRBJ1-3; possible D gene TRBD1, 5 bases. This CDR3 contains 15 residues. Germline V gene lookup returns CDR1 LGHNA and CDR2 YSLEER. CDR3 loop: CASSRRGDSGNAIYF. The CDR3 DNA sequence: TGCGCCAGCAGCCGACGTGGGGACTCTGGAAACGCCATATATTTT.

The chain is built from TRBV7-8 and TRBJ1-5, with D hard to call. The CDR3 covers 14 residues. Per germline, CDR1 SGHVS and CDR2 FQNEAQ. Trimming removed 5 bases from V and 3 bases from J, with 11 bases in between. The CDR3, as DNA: TGTGCCAGCAGCAACCGGGTCAACAATCAGCCCCAGCATTTT. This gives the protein CASSNRVNNQPQHF.

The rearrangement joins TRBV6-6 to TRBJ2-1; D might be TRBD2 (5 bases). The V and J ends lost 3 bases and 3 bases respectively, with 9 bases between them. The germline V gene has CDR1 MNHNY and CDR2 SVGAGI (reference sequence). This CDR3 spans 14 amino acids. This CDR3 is CASSYRGYYNEQFF. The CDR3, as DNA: TGTGCCAGCAGTTATCGGGGTTACTACAATGAGCAGTTCTTC.

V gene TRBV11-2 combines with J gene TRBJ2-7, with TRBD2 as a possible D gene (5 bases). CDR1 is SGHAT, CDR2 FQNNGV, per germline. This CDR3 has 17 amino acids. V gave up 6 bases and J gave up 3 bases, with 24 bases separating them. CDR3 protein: CASRSPVEGRVNYEQYF. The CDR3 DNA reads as TGTGCCAGCAGATCGCCCGTTGAGGGTAGGGTGAACTACGAGCAGTACTTC.

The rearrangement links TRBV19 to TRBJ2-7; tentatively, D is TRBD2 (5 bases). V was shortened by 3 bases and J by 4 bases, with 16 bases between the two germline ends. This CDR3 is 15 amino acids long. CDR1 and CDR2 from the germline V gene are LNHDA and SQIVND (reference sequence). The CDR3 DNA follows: TGTGCCAGTAGTATGATGACTGGAGGCCGTTACGAGCAGTACTTC. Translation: CASSMMTGGRYEQYF. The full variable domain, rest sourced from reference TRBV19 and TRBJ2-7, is DGGITQSPKYLFRKEGQNVTLSCEQNLNHDAMYWYRQDPGQGLRLIYYSQIVNDFQKGDIAEGYSVSREKKESFPLTVTSAQKNPTAFYLCASSMMTGGRYEQYFGPGTRLTVT.

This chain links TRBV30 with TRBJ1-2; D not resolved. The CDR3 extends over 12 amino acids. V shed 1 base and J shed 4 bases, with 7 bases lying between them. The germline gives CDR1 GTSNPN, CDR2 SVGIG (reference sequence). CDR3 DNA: TGTGCCTGGAGTGATCTGGCCTATGGCTACACCTTC. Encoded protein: CAWSDLAYGYTF.

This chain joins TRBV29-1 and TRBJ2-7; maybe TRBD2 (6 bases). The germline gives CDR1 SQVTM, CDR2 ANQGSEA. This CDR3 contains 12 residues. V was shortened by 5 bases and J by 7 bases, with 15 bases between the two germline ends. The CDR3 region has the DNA TGCAGCGTTTTACCCACCGCGGGGGAGCAGTACTTC. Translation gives CSVLPTAGEQYF.

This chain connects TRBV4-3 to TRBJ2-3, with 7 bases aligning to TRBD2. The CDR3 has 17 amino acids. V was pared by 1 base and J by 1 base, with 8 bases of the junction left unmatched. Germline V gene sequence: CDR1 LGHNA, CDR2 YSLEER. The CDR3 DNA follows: TGCGCCAGCAGCCAAGCCGGACTAGTGGCCCGCACAGATACGCAGTATTTT. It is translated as CASSQAGLVARTDTQYF.

The DNA for the CDR3 is TGTGCCAGCAGTTACTCGAGGCAGGGTGGATCACCCCTCCACTTT. It is translated as CASSYSRQGGSPLHF. The chain employs TRBV6-5 and TRBJ1-6, with a weak D call TRBD1 (5 bases). CDR1 is MNHEY, CDR2 SVGAGI, per germline. This CDR3 is built from 15 residues. Trimming shortened V by 0 bases and J by 10 bases, and 13 bases separated the two germline ends.

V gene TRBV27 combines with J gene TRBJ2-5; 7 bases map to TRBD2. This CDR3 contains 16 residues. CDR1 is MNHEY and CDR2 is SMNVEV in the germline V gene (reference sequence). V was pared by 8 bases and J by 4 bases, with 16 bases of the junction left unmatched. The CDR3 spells CASAFGQGGPRETQYF. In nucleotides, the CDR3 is TGTGCCAGCGCCTTTGGGCAGGGAGGGCCTCGAGAGACCCAGTACTTC.

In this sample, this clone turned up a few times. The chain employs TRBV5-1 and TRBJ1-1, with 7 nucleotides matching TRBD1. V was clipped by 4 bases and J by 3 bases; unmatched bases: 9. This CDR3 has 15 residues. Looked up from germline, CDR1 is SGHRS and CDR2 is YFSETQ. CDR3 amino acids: CASSPQGRTDTEAFF. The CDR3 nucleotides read TGCGCCAGCAGCCCACAGGGGCGAACGGACACTGAAGCTTTCTTT.

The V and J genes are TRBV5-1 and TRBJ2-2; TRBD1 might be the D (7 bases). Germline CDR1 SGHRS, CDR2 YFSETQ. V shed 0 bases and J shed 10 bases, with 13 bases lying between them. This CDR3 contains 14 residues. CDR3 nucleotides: TGCGCCAGCAGCTTGGTAACAGGGGAGGAGGAGCTGTTTTTT. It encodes CASSLVTGEEELFF. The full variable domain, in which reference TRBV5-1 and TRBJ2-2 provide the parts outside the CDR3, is KAGVTQTPRYLIKTRGQQVTLSCSPISGHRSVSWYQQTPGQGLQFLFEYFSETQRNKGNFPGRFSGRQFSNSRSEMNVSTLELGDSALYLCASSLVTGEEELFFGEGSRLTVL.

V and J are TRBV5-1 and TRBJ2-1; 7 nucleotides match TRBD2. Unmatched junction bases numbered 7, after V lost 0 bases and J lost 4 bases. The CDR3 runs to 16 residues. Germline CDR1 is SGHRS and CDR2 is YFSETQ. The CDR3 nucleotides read TGCGCCAGCAGCTTGGGGCCGGGGGGAAGTTACAATGAGCAGTTCTTC. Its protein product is CASSLGPGGSYNEQFF.

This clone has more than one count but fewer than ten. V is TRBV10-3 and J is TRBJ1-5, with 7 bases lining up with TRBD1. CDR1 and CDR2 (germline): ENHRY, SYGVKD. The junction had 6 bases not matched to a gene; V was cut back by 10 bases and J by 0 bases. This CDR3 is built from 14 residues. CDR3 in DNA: TGTGCCACCAATACAGGGGATAGCAATCAGCCCCAGCATTTT. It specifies CATNTGDSNQPQHF.

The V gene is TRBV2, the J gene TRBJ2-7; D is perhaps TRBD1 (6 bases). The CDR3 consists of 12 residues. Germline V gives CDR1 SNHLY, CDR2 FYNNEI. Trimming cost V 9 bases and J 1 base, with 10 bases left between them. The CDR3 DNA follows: TGTGCCAGGCGAGGACAGTCCTACGAGCAGTACTTC. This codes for CARRGQSYEQYF.

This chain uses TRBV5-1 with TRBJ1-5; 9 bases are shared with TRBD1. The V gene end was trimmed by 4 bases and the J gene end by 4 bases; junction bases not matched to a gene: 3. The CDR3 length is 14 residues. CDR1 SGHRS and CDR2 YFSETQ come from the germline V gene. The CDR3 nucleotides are TGCGCCAGCAGCGACGGGACAGGGAATCAGCCCCAGCATTTT. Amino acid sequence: CASSDGTGNQPQHF.

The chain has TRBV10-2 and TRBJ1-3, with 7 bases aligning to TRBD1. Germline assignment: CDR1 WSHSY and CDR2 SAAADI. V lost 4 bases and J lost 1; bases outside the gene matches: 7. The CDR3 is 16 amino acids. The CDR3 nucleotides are TGCGCCAGCAGTGCGTTCAGGGGGACTTCTGGAAACACCATATATTTT. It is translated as CASSAFRGTSGNTIYF.

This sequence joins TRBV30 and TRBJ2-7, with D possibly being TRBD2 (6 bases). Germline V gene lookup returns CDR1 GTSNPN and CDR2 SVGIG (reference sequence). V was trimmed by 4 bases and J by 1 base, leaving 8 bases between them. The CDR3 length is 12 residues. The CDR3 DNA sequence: TGTGCCTGGACTAGCGCTTCCTACGAGCAGTACTTC. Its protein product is CAWTSASYEQYF.